The 28 T cell receptor beta chains in this list originate from one sample, sequenced in a study of T cells in Graves' hyperthyroidism and ophthalmopathy. Authors of the study amplified TCR beta CDR3 regions from RNA transcripts. The HTBI primer set served for first-round RT-PCR of the TCR CDR3. MiXCR, applied by TCRdb to the multiplex PCR reads, yields one record per CDR3 protein. The sample lists under 550,000 distinct CDR3 sequences; about 20% were seen once. Sequencing was carried out using blood. The receptors were gathered from a middle-aged man with Graves' ophthalmopathy.

This clonotype has at least ten counts. The CDR3 is CASSLGLAGDTDTQYF. The DNA of the CDR3 is TGTGCCAGCAGCTTAGGGCTAGCGGGGGACACAGATACGCAGTATTTT. The gene calls are TRBV7-9 and TRBJ2-3, with 10 bases that match TRBD2. Germline loops: CDR1 SEHNR, CDR2 FQNEAQ (reference sequence). V was clipped by 1 base and J by 2 bases; unmatched bases: 3. The CDR3 loop spans 16 amino acids.

Ten or more counts support this clonotype. The rearrangement joins TRBV27 to TRBJ2-7; TRBD2 agrees at 7 bases. V lost 5 bases and J lost 2; bases outside the gene matches: 12. Germline CDR1 is MNHEY and CDR2 is SMNVEV (reference sequence). The CDR3 spans 16 residues. The CDR3: CASSQTLAAAAYEQYF. For the CDR3, the DNA is TGTGCCAGCAGTCAAACCCTAGCGGCGGCGGCCTACGAGCAGTACTTC.

This clonotype showed up many times. The rearrangement links TRBV2 to TRBJ2-5; a possible D gene is TRBD2 (6 bases). Trimming pared 9 bases from V and 0 bases from J, leaving 17 bases between. CDR3 length equals 15 residues. Germline CDR1 reads SNHLY; CDR2 reads FYNNEI. The CDR3 bases are TGTGCCAGTCTGTTGGCTAGCGCCAACCAAGAGACCCAGTACTTC. Protein sequence: CASLLASANQETQYF.

This clonotype has a count of ten or more. The chain joins TRBV28 to TRBJ2-3; 8 nucleotides agree with TRBD2. This CDR3 is built from 15 residues. Germline-derived CDR1 and CDR2 are MDHEN and SYDVKM. The V gene end was trimmed by 5 bases and the J gene end by 0 bases; junction bases not matched to a gene: 4. The CDR3 DNA reads TGTGCCAGCAGTACTAGCGGCCTAAGCACAGATACGCAGTATTTT. Its protein is CASSTSGLSTDTQYF.

This clonotype was recorded a few times. V usage is TRBV11-2 and J usage is TRBJ2-1; D possibly corresponds to TRBD1 (6 bases). Trimming took off 2 bases at V and 5 bases at J, with 13 bases between the two ends. Germline CDR1 reads SGHAT; CDR2 reads FQNNGV. CDR3 size: 15 residues. CDR3 DNA: TGTGCCAGCAGCTTACTGGGGGCTTTAAACAATGAGCAGTTCTTC. Protein product: CASSLLGALNNEQFF.

In this sample, this clonotype turned up many times. V and J are TRBV12-3 or TRBV12-4 and TRBJ1-2; D unresolved. V dropped 2 bases and J dropped 8 bases, with 12 bases sitting between them. CDR3 length: 13 amino acids. The CDR3 reads CASSLTVGYGYTF. DNA for the CDR3: TGTGCCAGCAGTTTAACCGTAGGGTACGGCTACACCTTC.

This sequence joins TRBV19 and TRBJ2-7; 10 bases line up with TRBD1. J was trimmed by 3 bases and V by 4 bases; bases with no gene match: 6. Germline CDR1 and CDR2: LNHDA and SQIVND (reference sequence). The CDR3 loop spans 15 amino acids. The CDR3 sequence: CASSTDRGPYYEQYF. CDR3 nucleotides: TGTGCCAGTAGTACCGACAGGGGGCCTTACTACGAGCAGTACTTC.

The chain combines TRBV28 with TRBJ2-4, with 14 nucleotides matching TRBD2. The germline CDR1 and CDR2 sequences are MDHEN and SYDVKM. The length of the CDR3 is 21 residues. Losses at the gene ends were 3 bases for V and 0 bases for J; bases not matched to a gene: 13. The CDR3, as DNA: TGTGCCAGCAGTTTTGTCTTCGGGACTAGCGGGAGAGGACTAGCCAAAAACATTCAGTACTTC. It translates to CASSFVFGTSGRGLAKNIQYF.

This clonotype came up a few times. The V and J genes are TRBV19 and TRBJ1-3; 8 bases line up with TRBD1. The CDR3 spans 17 residues. Trimming removed 7 bases from V and 1 base from J; junction bases left unmatched: 12. Germline CDR1 reads LNHDA; CDR2 reads SQIVND (reference sequence). CDR3 residues: CASTMNRDRPSGNTIYF. CDR3 nucleotides: TGTGCCAGTACCATGAACAGGGACAGGCCGTCTGGAAACACCATATATTTT.

This clonotype was observed at least ten times. The chain uses TRBV5-1 and TRBJ2-7, with 9 bases fitting TRBD1. The germline CDR1 and CDR2 sequences are SGHRS and YFSETQ. The CDR3 covers 15 residues. After removal of 0 bases from V and 6 bases from J, the junction contained 7 bases not matched to a gene. CDR3 DNA: TGCGCCAGCAGCTTGGACTCTGGACAGGGGCGCGAGCAGTACTTC. As protein: CASSLDSGQGREQYF.

On this clonotype: A much bigger clone sits one base away, suggesting this may be a read error. CDR3 amino acids: CVSSLRSGTDTQYF. The CDR3 coding sequence is TGTGTCAGCAGCTTAAGGAGCGGCACAGATACGCAGTATTTT. The rearrangement uses TRBV7-9 and TRBJ2-3; D gene ambiguous. The CDR3 is 14 residues long. CDR1 SEHNR and CDR2 FQNEAQ come from the germline V gene (reference sequence). The full variable domain, with the rest looked up from reference TRBV7-9 and TRBJ2-3, is DTGVSQNPRHKITKRGQNVTFRCDPISEHNRLYWYRQTLGQGPEFLTYFQNEAQLEKSRLLSDRFSAERPKGSFSTLEIQRTEQGDSAMYLCVSSLRSGTDTQYFGPGTRLTVL.

This clonotype was detected ten times or more. This chain links TRBV7-3 with TRBJ2-5, with TRBD2 as a possible D gene (6 bases). V lost 8 bases and J lost 5, with 21 bases in between. This CDR3 has 15 residues. Germline CDR1 SGHTA, CDR2 FQGTGA. CDR3 DNA sequence: TGTGCCAGCTCCCGTCTGGGCTCCGGAGGGGAGACCCAGTACTTC. Translating it yields CASSRLGSGGETQYF.

The chain joins TRBV14 to TRBJ2-7; D not resolved. Germline CDR1 SGHDN, CDR2 FVKESK. V was shortened by 1 base and J by 0 bases, with 7 bases between the two germline ends. The CDR3 sequence is 14 residues long. CDR3 sequence: CASSQVRSSYEQYF. CDR3 DNA sequence: TGTGCCAGCAGCCAAGTCCGGAGCTCCTACGAGCAGTACTTC. Full variable domain (missing parts from reference TRBV14 and TRBJ2-7): EAGVTQFPSHSVIEKGQTVTLRCDPISGHDNLYWYRRVMGKEIKFLLHFVKESKQDESGMPNNRFLAERTGGTYSTLKVQPAELEDSGVYFCASSQVRSSYEQYFGPGTRLTVT.

This clonotype was detected once. This may come from a read error, since a much larger clone is one base off. This rearrangement joins TRBV13 to TRBJ2-1, with TRBD2 matching 10 bases. The CDR3 is 16 residues long. Germline CDR1 and CDR2: PRHDT and FYEKMQ (reference sequence). The trim removed 5 bases at V and 10 bases at J, leaving 14 bases unmatched. This CDR3 reads CASSLRSGRTPYEQFF. The CDR3 coding sequence is TGTGCCAGCAGCCTTCGTAGCGGGAGGACTCCCTACGAGCAGTTCTTC.

The chain links TRBV6-1 to TRBJ2-2, with 7 positions matching TRBD2. The V gene end was trimmed by 7 bases and the J gene end by 5 bases; junction bases not matched to a gene: 10. The CDR3 contains 15 residues. In germline, CDR1 is MNHNS, CDR2 SASEGT. The CDR3 spells CASIRLAGWTGELFF. CDR3 DNA sequence: TGTGCCAGCATTCGACTAGCAGGGTGGACCGGGGAGCTGTTTTTT.

There are many counts of this clonotype. The chain recombines TRBV7-9 with TRBJ1-1; 10 nucleotides line up with TRBD1. The CDR3 covers 19 residues. The germline V gene has CDR1 SEHNR and CDR2 FQNEAQ (reference sequence). The ends lost 3 bases at V and 0 bases at J; junction bases unmatched: 13. In DNA form, the CDR3 reads TGTGCCAGCAGCTTGCTAAAACCGGGACAGGGGCCCGTGAACACTGAAGCTTTCTTT. This encodes CASSLLKPGQGPVNTEAFF.

The chain recombines TRBV18 with TRBJ1-1; maybe TRBD1 (6 bases). V lost 0 bases to trimming and J lost 1 base, with 12 bases between them. Germline-derived CDR1 and CDR2 are KGHSH and LQKENI. This CDR3 has 16 amino acids. CDR3 region: CASSPPAFRGNTEAFF. DNA for the CDR3: TGTGCCAGCTCACCACCGGCGTTCAGGGGGAACACTGAAGCTTTCTTT.

This clonotype was counted many times. This chain joins TRBV7-3 and TRBJ2-2; perhaps D is TRBD1 or TRBD2 (5 bases each). V lost 4 bases, J lost 5 bases, and 8 bases lay in between. Per germline, CDR1 SGHTA and CDR2 FQGTGA. There are 13 residues in the CDR3. The CDR3 reads CASSYEGTGELFF. CDR3 DNA: TGTGCCAGCAGCTATGAGGGGACCGGGGAGCTGTTTTTT.

Ten or more counts support this clonotype. The V gene is TRBV29-1, the J gene TRBJ1-1, with no clear D. Trimming left V 8 bases short and J 4 bases short, with 11 bases between. Germline CDR1 reads SQVTM; CDR2 reads ANQGSEA. This CDR3 comprises 11 residues. The DNA of the CDR3 is TGCAGCTACGCGGGGTTCACTGAAGCTTTCTTT. It translates to CSYAGFTEAFF. Supplemented by reference TRBV29-1 and TRBJ1-1, the full variable domain reads SAVISQKPSRDICQRGTSLTIQCQVDSQVTMMFWYRQQPGQSLTLIATANQGSEATYESGFVIDKFPISRPNLTFSTLTVSNMSPEDSSIYLCSYAGFTEAFFGQGTRLTVV.

In its sample, this clonotype was seen a few times. The chain uses TRBV27 and TRBJ2-6; TRBD1 matches 8 bases. This CDR3 contains 18 residues. Germline CDR1 MNHEY, CDR2 SMNVEV (reference sequence). J was trimmed by 2 bases and V by 8 bases; bases with no gene match: 14. The CDR3 bases are TGTGCCAGCCGATCCCGTGGACAGGGTAAAACTGGGGCCAACGTCCTGACTTTC. This translates into CASRSRGQGKTGANVLTF.

This clonotype came up once. J is TRBJ2-2 and V is TRBV3-1, with 8 bases that match TRBD2. The CDR3 is 14 residues long. V dropped 2 bases and J dropped 6; count of bases not matched to a gene: 2. The germline V gene encodes CDR1 LGHDT and CDR2 YNNKEL (reference sequence). The CDR3 DNA is TGTGCCAGCAGCCAACGGGGGGGGGCCGGGGAGCTGTTTTTT. Translated, it gives CASSQRGGAGELFF.

This clonotype was picked up one time. The genes are TRBV7-3 and TRBJ2-3; the match to TRBD2 covers 8 bases. This CDR3 contains 16 residues. V gave up 1 base and J gave up 4 bases; unmatched junction bases: 7. Germline CDR1 reads SGHTA; CDR2 reads FQGTGA. DNA for the CDR3: TGTGCCAGCAGCTTAAACGGGCGGGGGGCCCCAGATACGCAGTATTTT. This translates into CASSLNGRGAPDTQYF.

This clonotype occurred a few times. The rearrangement joins TRBV7-2 to TRBJ1-6, with D perhaps matching TRBD1 (5 bases). The CDR3 runs 16 residues. Trimming pared 1 base from V and 9 bases from J, leaving 16 bases between. The germline CDR1 and CDR2 sequences are SGHTA and FQGNSA. The CDR3 reads CASSLEAGRRGSPLHF. In DNA form, the CDR3 reads TGTGCCAGCAGCTTAGAGGCGGGGAGGAGGGGTTCACCCCTCCACTTT.

This clonotype was recorded many times. The V and J genes are TRBV11-2 and TRBJ1-3; the D is unclear. Germline loops: CDR1 SGHAT, CDR2 FQNNGV. With 4 bases removed from V and 2 bases from J, the gap between germline ends came to 12 bases. This CDR3 is 15 amino acids long. This CDR3 is CASSSLRTAGNTIYF. The CDR3 DNA reads TGTGCCAGCAGCTCCCTAAGGACCGCTGGAAACACCATATATTTT.

This clonotype was detected ten times or more. One end of the junction varies from germline; a read error may be responsible. The rearrangement joins TRBV7-7 to TRBJ2-3; 9 positions match TRBD2. There are 16 residues in the CDR3. The V gene's germline CDR1 is SSHAT and CDR2 FNYEAQ (reference sequence). The CDR3 here is CASSLELAGGTDTQYF. For the CDR3, the DNA is TGTGCTAGCAGCTTAGAACTAGCGGGTGGCACAGATACGCAGTATTTT.

The chain has TRBV5-6 and TRBJ2-1, with 8 bases that match TRBD1. Germline CDR1 SGHDT, CDR2 YYEEEE. Trimming cost V 1 base and J 3 bases; bases outside gene matches: 3. There are 15 residues in the CDR3. The CDR3 region is CASSLPGQVYNEQFF. As DNA, the CDR3 is TGTGCCAGCAGCTTGCCGGGACAGGTCTACAATGAGCAGTTCTTC.

This clonotype was recorded at least ten times. The rearrangement uses TRBV2 and TRBJ1-5, with D maybe TRBD1 (5 bases). CDR1 is SNHLY and CDR2 is FYNNEI in the germline V gene. Trimming took off 6 bases at V and 1 base at J, with 10 bases between the two ends. The length of the CDR3 is 14 residues. The CDR3 protein is CASSQGRSNQPQHF. The CDR3 coding sequence is TGTGCCAGCAGCCAGGGCAGGAGCAATCAGCCCCAGCATTTT.

This clonotype was seen a few times. The rearrangement joins TRBV11-1 to TRBJ2-1; TRBD1 agrees at 12 bases. V lost 6 bases and J lost 7; bases outside the gene matches: 10. Germline lookup yields CDR1 SGHAT and CDR2 FQDESV (reference sequence). The CDR3 has 16 amino acids. The CDR3 sequence is CASSDPGQGARNEQFF. Here the CDR3 DNA reads TGTGCCAGCAGTGATCCGGGACAGGGGGCGAGGAATGAGCAGTTCTTC.